The 30 T cell receptor beta chains reported below all come from one sample, sequenced in a study of T cell repertoires in cytomegalovirus infection. TCRdb ran MiXCR on the reads and lists one entry per CDR3 protein. Here the sample spans about 300,000 distinct CDR3 sequences, roughly 9.3% being singletons. Sequenced: PBMCs. The source is a human donor in good health (CMV status not recorded). Some clones in this sample may be carry-over from other donors' samples.

This clonotype was counted ten times or more. The chain uses TRBV6-5 and TRBJ1-2; tentative D call: TRBD1 (5 bases). V lost 0 bases and J 6 bases, leaving 14 bases between the germline ends. The CDR3 consists of 15 residues. Germline lookup yields CDR1 MNHEY and CDR2 SVGAGI. CDR3 DNA sequence: TGTGCCAGCAGTTACTCCAGACAGAATCCGAATGGCTACACCTTC. Translated: CASSYSRQNPNGYTF.

The sample holds a few counts of this clonotype. V usage is TRBV24-1 and J usage is TRBJ2-6; no clear D. The germline V gene has CDR1 KGHDR and CDR2 SFDVKD. V dropped 1 base and J dropped 0 bases, with 9 bases sitting between them. This CDR3 comprises 17 residues. The CDR3 spells CATSDFGDGSGANVLTF. The CDR3 nucleotides read TGTGCCACCAGTGATTTTGGCGATGGCTCTGGGGCCAACGTCCTGACTTTC.

The V and J genes are TRBV20-1 and TRBJ1-1; D is ambiguous. The CDR3 has 14 amino acids. Trimming took 2 bases from V and 1 from J, leaving 11 bases between them. Per germline, CDR1 DFQATT and CDR2 SNEGSKA (reference sequence). The DNA of the CDR3 is TGCAGTGCTAGATCGGCGGAGAAGAACACTGAAGCTTTCTTT. It translates to CSARSAEKNTEAFF.

This clonotype occurred many times. It is unclear where the CDR3 begins or ends on the DNA, so no DNA is shown, and the CDR3 is as TCRdb lists it. The genes are TRBV28 and TRBJ2-7; TRBD1 is the table's D call, not checked against the DNA. Germline V gene data show CDR1 as MDHEN and CDR2 as SYDVKM. The CDR3 is made up of 15 amino acids, end residues included. The CDR3 loop reads CASSSSGQGVYEQYV.

The chain is built from TRBV6-6 and TRBJ2-1; no reliable D call. The CDR3 covers 11 residues. Between the trimmed V and J ends, which lost 1 base and 8 bases, there was a span of 3 bases. Germline lookup yields CDR1 MNHNY and CDR2 SVGAGI (reference sequence). The CDR3 DNA sequence: TGTGCCAGCAGTTACTGGGATGAGCAGTTCTTC. Amino acids: CASSYWDEQFF.

This clonotype showed up many times. The chain uses TRBV6-6 and TRBJ2-7, with TRBD1 identical over 9 bases. The germline gives CDR1 MNHNY, CDR2 SVGAGI (reference sequence). Losses at the gene ends were 6 bases for V and 3 bases for J; bases not matched to a gene: 9. The CDR3 spans 15 residues. The CDR3 DNA reads TGTGCCAGCAGCCCCCTGGGACAGGGAGGCTACGAGCAGTACGTC. Translating gives CASSPLGQGGYEQYV.

This clonotype has more than one count but fewer than ten. The CDR3 loop is CASSPYPRLAGDQETQYF. The CDR3 nucleotides read TGTGCCAGCTCACCCTACCCCCGACTAGCGGGGGACCAAGAGACCCAGTACTTC. The chain employs TRBV18 and TRBJ2-5, with 12 bases aligning to TRBD2. The CDR3 extends over 18 amino acids. Germline CDR1 is KGHSH and CDR2 is LQKENI. After removal of 3 bases from V and 0 bases from J, the junction contained 8 bases not matched to a gene.

Only one count was recorded for this clonotype. Just one base apart from a much larger clone, this may be a read error. V is TRBV6-2 or TRBV6-3 and J is TRBJ1-5; D gene unclear. CDR3 length equals 15 residues. V was pared by 4 bases and J by 5 bases, with 15 bases between. Germline CDR1 and CDR2: MNHEY and SVGEGT. CDR3 sequence (DNA): TGTGCCAGCAGTTTTAAGGGATACGGCGATCAGCCCCAGCATTTT. The encoded protein is CASSFKGYGDQPQHF.

This clonotype has a count of ten or more. This chain uses TRBV7-2 with TRBJ1-5, with a possible D match to TRBD1 (5 bases). There are 17 residues in the CDR3. V was pared by 1 base and J by 2 bases, with 15 bases between. Germline lookup yields CDR1 SGHTA and CDR2 FQGNSA. Written as DNA, the CDR3 is TGTGCCAGCAGCTTAGAAGGGGACTTACTTGGCAATCAGCCCCAGCATTTT. It codes for CASSLEGDLLGNQPQHF.

This clonotype has a handful of counts. V and J are TRBV20-1 and TRBJ1-1; 7 bases map to TRBD1. Germline CDR1 reads DFQATT; CDR2 reads SNEGSKA (reference sequence). V was clipped by 3 bases and J by 3 bases; unmatched bases: 7. This CDR3 contains 14 residues. CDR3 region: CSASSQGVYTEAFF. CDR3 DNA: TGCAGTGCTAGTTCGCAGGGGGTGTACACTGAAGCTTTCTTT.

Many counts were recorded for this clonotype. The junction departs from germline at one end; a sequencing error may be responsible. The chain recombines TRBV12-3 or TRBV12-4 with TRBJ1-6; D unclear. The CDR3 consists of 12 residues. The CDR3 nucleotides are TGTGCCAGCAGCTTAGGAGGCTCACCCCTCCACTTT. As protein: CASSLGGSPLHF.

This clonotype appeared many times. The chain has TRBV6-2 or TRBV6-3 and TRBJ1-1; D possibly corresponds to TRBD1 (6 bases). In germline, CDR1 is MNHEY, CDR2 SVGEGT. Trimming removed 5 bases from V and 8 bases from J, with 12 bases in between. The CDR3 contains 12 residues. The CDR3, as DNA: TGTGCCAGCAGTCCCCGGGGGGGCGAAGCTTTCTTT. Its protein is CASSPRGGEAFF.

This clonotype was seen ten or more times. This sequence joins TRBV12-3 or TRBV12-4 and TRBJ1-4, with TRBD1 as a possible D gene (6 bases). The CDR3 extends over 13 amino acids. The V end was cut by 6 bases, the J end by 8 bases, with 13 bases between. In nucleotides, the CDR3 is TGTGCCAGCAGGCCCGATAGGGGGGAAAAACTGTTTTTT. Translated, it gives CASRPDRGEKLFF.

There are many counts of this clonotype. V and J are TRBV15 and TRBJ2-1; perhaps D is TRBD1 or TRBD2 (5 bases each). This CDR3 spans 15 amino acids. Between the trimmed V and J ends, which lost 4 bases and 7 bases, there was a span of 17 bases. Germline CDR1 and CDR2: LNHNV and YYDKDF (reference sequence). The CDR3: CATSMYVGERNEQFF. CDR3 in DNA: TGTGCCACCAGCATGTATGTAGGGGAGAGGAATGAGCAGTTCTTC. The variable domain in full, with the rest retrieved from reference TRBV15 and TRBJ2-1, is DAMVIQNPRYQVTQFGKPVTLSCSQTLNHNVMYWYQQKSSQAPKLLFHYYDKDFNNEADTPDNFQSRRPNTSFCFLDIRSPGLGDTAMYLCATSMYVGERNEQFFGPGTRLTVL.

Ten or more counts support this clonotype. This chain connects TRBV6-4 to TRBJ1-5; D perhaps matches TRBD1 (6 bases). The V end was cut by 3 bases, the J end by 1 base, with 10 bases between. The CDR3 spans 15 residues. Germline V gene lookup returns CDR1 MRHNA and CDR2 SNTAGT. Written as DNA, the CDR3 is TGTGCCAGCAGTGAACAGGGTGGGAGCAATCAGCCCCAGCATTTT. It specifies CASSEQGGSNQPQHF.

This clonotype was recorded at least ten times. The gene calls are TRBV7-6 and TRBJ1-1; D gene ambiguous. This CDR3 contains 12 residues. Germline CDR1 is SGHVS and CDR2 is FNYEAQ. Trimming shortened V by 10 bases and J by 1 base, and 10 bases separated the two germline ends. The CDR3 loop is CATQVGNTEAFF. The CDR3 DNA is TGTGCCACCCAAGTAGGGAACACTGAAGCTTTCTTT.

The chain has TRBV20-1 and TRBJ1-1; tentatively, D is TRBD1 (5 bases). This CDR3 is 12 amino acids long. Looked up from germline, CDR1 is DFQATT and CDR2 is SNEGSKA (reference sequence). V was pared by 3 bases and J by 5 bases, with 10 bases between. DNA of the CDR3: TGCAGTGCTAGGGCAGGGTCGACTGAAGCTTTCTTT. Protein sequence: CSARAGSTEAFF.

This clonotype was observed at least ten times. The gene calls are TRBV11-3 and TRBJ2-5; 9 bases map to TRBD2. CDR1 and CDR2 (germline): SGHNT, YENEEA. This CDR3 contains 21 residues. Trimming cost V 4 bases and J 2 bases; bases outside gene matches: 23. Here the CDR3 reads CASSSGPPLRLADREQETQYF. In nucleotides, the CDR3 is TGTGCCAGCAGCTCCGGCCCCCCCCTTCGACTAGCGGACCGGGAACAAGAGACCCAGTACTTC.

This clonotype showed up many times. This rearrangement joins TRBV28 to TRBJ2-5, with 8 bases identical to TRBD2. The CDR3 totals 15 residues. The V gene's germline CDR1 is MDHEN and CDR2 SYDVKM. V was pared by 4 bases and J by 5 bases, with 9 bases of the junction left unmatched. The CDR3 DNA follows: TGTGCCAGCAGTTATCACGGGGGGGCTCGGGAGACCCAGTACTTC. Protein product: CASSYHGGARETQYF.

V is TRBV20-1 and J is TRBJ2-7, with no clear D. CDR1 is DFQATT and CDR2 is SNEGSKA in the germline V gene (reference sequence). The CDR3 spans 11 residues. The germline V and J ends were trimmed by 2 bases and 5 bases, with 7 bases remaining between them. The CDR3, as DNA: TGCAGTGCTAGAAACTACCACGAGCAGTACTTC. It specifies CSARNYHEQYF.

This clonotype was detected ten times or more. The chain is built from TRBV12-3 or TRBV12-4 and TRBJ2-2; 7 bases align to TRBD1. After removal of 6 bases from V and 4 bases from J, the junction contained 8 bases not matched to a gene. The CDR3 covers 15 residues. The CDR3 coding sequence is TGTGCCAGCAGATCCGGGACAGAGATCACCGGGGAGCTGTTTTTT. Translating it yields CASRSGTEITGELFF.

This clonotype was counted only a few times. This chain links TRBV14 with TRBJ2-2; D uncertain. Germline values: CDR1 SGHDN, CDR2 FVKESK. V lost 0 bases and J 3 bases, leaving 5 bases between the germline ends. The CDR3 sequence is 14 residues long. This CDR3 reads CASSQDRYTGELFF. CDR3 bases: TGTGCCAGCAGCCAAGACAGATACACCGGGGAGCTGTTTTTT.

This clonotype was observed many times. The chain is built from TRBV7-3 and TRBJ2-2, with unresolved D. Germline CDR1 and CDR2: SGHTA and FQGTGA. The CDR3 is 14 amino acids. Deletions cut 0 bases from V and 7 bases from J, with 9 bases between. CDR3 loop: CASSLTRPGGELFF. CDR3 DNA: TGTGCCAGCAGCTTAACCCGGCCCGGCGGGGAGCTGTTTTTT.

This chain joins TRBV28 and TRBJ1-4, with no clear D. Per germline, CDR1 MDHEN and CDR2 SYDVKM. Trimming removed 1 base at V and 11 bases at J, with 8 bases between. This CDR3 comprises 12 residues. The CDR3 DNA follows: TGTGCCAGCAGTTTATTCTTAGAGAAACTGTTTTTT. Protein: CASSLFLEKLFF.

There are a few counts of this clonotype. This rearrangement joins TRBV12-3 or TRBV12-4 to TRBJ1-5; tentatively, D is TRBD1 (6 bases). The CDR3 sequence is 14 residues long. The V gene lost 5 bases and the J gene lost 5 bases, with 13 bases spanning the gap. In nucleotides, the CDR3 is TGTGCCAGCAGTGGGGGGGCAGGGGATCAGCCCCAGCATTTT. Translated, it gives CASSGGAGDQPQHF.

This clonotype was recorded many times. J is TRBJ2-1 and V is TRBV7-2; D ambiguous. The CDR3 contains 15 residues. Trimming removed 5 bases at V and 0 bases at J, with 11 bases between. Looked up from germline, CDR1 is SGHTA and CDR2 is FQGNSA. CDR3 protein: CASSAPGRSYNEQFF. CDR3 nucleotides: TGTGCCAGCAGCGCCCCCGGCCGCTCCTACAATGAGCAGTTCTTC.

This clonotype was observed many times. This sequence joins TRBV7-2 and TRBJ1-2; D uncertain. The germline gives CDR1 SGHTA, CDR2 FQGNSA. Between the trimmed V and J ends, which lost 5 bases and 5 bases, there was a span of 18 bases. The CDR3 length is 15 residues. The CDR3 sequence is CASSPGGSKRYGYTF. The CDR3 nucleotides read TGTGCCAGCAGCCCCGGAGGGTCTAAGCGGTATGGCTACACCTTC.

The table lists this clonotype with many counts. The V gene is TRBV28, the J gene TRBJ2-3; 9 nucleotides agree with TRBD1. Germline V gene data show CDR1 as MDHEN and CDR2 as SYDVKM. The trim removed 5 bases at V and 1 base at J, leaving 7 bases unmatched. CDR3 length equals 16 residues. In DNA form, the CDR3 reads TGTGCCAGCAGTCTTGACAGGGGGGGGGGCACAGATACGCAGTATTTT. This gives the protein CASSLDRGGGTDTQYF.

This clonotype was detected ten times or more. The V and J genes are TRBV7-9 and TRBJ2-5; 11 nucleotides line up with TRBD1. J gave up 4 bases and V 5 bases, and 9 bases lay outside the gene matches. Germline CDR1 and CDR2: SEHNR and FQNEAQ (reference sequence). CDR3 length: 16 amino acids. The CDR3 nucleotides are TGTGCCAGCAGCAACTCTCCGGGACAGGGGGGAGAGACCCAGTACTTC. As protein: CASSNSPGQGGETQYF.

At least ten counts were recorded for this clonotype. This chain links TRBV7-6 with TRBJ2-5; D is unclear. The CDR3 is made up of 15 amino acids. V lost 4 bases to trimming and J lost 3 bases, with 15 bases between them. CDR1 and CDR2 from the germline V gene are SGHVS and FNYEAQ. Written as DNA, the CDR3 is TGTGCCAGCAGCTCGGGTTTGCTCCCGGAAGAGACCCAGTACTTC. Translating it yields CASSSGLLPEETQYF. Filled out from reference TRBV7-6 and TRBJ2-5, the complete variable domain reads GAGVSQSPRYKVTKRGQDVALRCDPISGHVSLYWYRQALGQGPEFLTYFNYEAQQDKSGLPNDRFSAERPEGSISTLTIQRTEQRDSAMYRCASSSGLLPEETQYFGPGTRLLVL.